These T cell receptor beta chains were read from a single sample in a study of blood T cell repertoires in COVID-19. Assay: immunoSEQ multiplex PCR; the TCRdb copy retains only in-frame clones and omits some. The sample carries some 200,000 clones, roughly 80% recorded once. Sequenced sample: peripheral blood. Every receptor here comes from a woman aged 80 or over with acute or convalescent COVID-19. Both conserved end residues are part of each CDR3. Fields, in order: CDR3 length, V gene, J gene, CDR3 protein.

15,TRBV19,TRBJ2-5,CASRLSGQAQETQYF
15,TRBV6-5,TRBJ1-2,CASRNRQGTNYGYTF
14,TRBV18,TRBJ1-1,CASSPLGRNTEAFF
14,TRBV27,TRBJ1-4,CASVLRESFEKLFF
15,TRBV29-1,TRBJ2-7,CSVEDPGGEPYEQYF
13,TRBV19,TRBJ2-3,CATSISRADTQYF
14,TRBV7-9,TRBJ1-4,CASSSPGQGEKLFF
13,TRBV11-3,TRBJ1-2,CAVHRSGNYGYTF
16,TRBV5-4,TRBJ2-2,CASSLGSVSSTGELFF
15,TRBV6-2/TRBV6-3,TRBJ2-2,CASSRQGGNTGELFF
14,TRBV19,TRBJ2-5,CASSKAGEVATQYF
16,TRBV5-1,TRBJ2-2,CASSLVASGNTGELFF
14,TRBV5-1,TRBJ2-3,CASSMGQGTDTQYF
15,TRBV2,TRBJ1-5,CASSEGNRGNQPQHF
13,TRBV10-3,TRBJ2-1,CAITEMGSDEQFF
18,TRBV21-1,TRBJ2-7,CASSKDLERQGSPLEQYF
16,TRBV9,TRBJ1-1,CASSVGPPGTNTEAFF
15,TRBV7-8,TRBJ1-6,CASSSPRGGNSPLHF